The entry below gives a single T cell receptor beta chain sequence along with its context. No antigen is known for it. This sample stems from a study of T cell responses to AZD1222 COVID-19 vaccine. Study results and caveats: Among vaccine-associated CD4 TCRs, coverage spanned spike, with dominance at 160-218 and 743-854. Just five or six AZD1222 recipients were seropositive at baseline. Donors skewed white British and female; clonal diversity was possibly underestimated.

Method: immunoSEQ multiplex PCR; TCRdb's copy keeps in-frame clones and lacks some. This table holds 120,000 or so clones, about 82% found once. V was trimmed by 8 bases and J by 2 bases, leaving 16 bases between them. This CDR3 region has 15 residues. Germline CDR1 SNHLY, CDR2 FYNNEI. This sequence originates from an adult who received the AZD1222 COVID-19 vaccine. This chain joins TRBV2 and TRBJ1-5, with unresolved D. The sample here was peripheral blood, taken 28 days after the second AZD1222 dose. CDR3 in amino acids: CASRPKADGNQPQHF. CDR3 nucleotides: TGTGCCAGCCGTCCGAAGGCCGACGGCAATCAGCCCCAGCATTTT.